Each of the 3 T cell receptor beta chains below was sequenced from the same sample in a study of regulatory T cells in long-lasting Graves disease. Both iRepertoire HTBI primers and Arm-PCR of CDR3 regions were used to build the TCR beta libraries. TCRdb ran MiXCR on the multiplex PCR reads and lists one entry per CDR3 protein. The table records some 370,000 distinct CDR3 sequences, around 20% of them present only once. Time point noted: persistent/refractory GD, antithyroid drugs over 5 years with positive TRAb. PBMC-derived RNA was used for the TCR library. Material: peripheral blood mononuclear cells (PBMCs), obtained when the disease was refractory, from a patient treated with antithyroid drugs. These receptors were collected from a female donor with Graves disease.

This clonotype was counted many times. The rearrangement links TRBV10-3 to TRBJ1-1, with D hard to call. Germline V gene sequence: CDR1 ENHRY, CDR2 SYGVKD. Deletions cut 0 bases from V and 11 bases from J, with 13 bases between. The CDR3 is made up of 13 amino acids. The CDR3 region is CAISESEGSGAFF. The CDR3 DNA reads as TGTGCCATCAGTGAGTCCGAGGGTTCTGGCGCTTTCTTT.

About this clonotype itself: It may be a read error: a sequence one base away is much more abundant. The gene calls are TRBV12-3 or TRBV12-4 and TRBJ2-7, with TRBD1 identical over 7 bases. The CDR3 loop spans 17 amino acids. V lost 10 bases, J lost 2 bases, and 20 bases stayed unmatched. The chain's CDR3 is CAISPLITGASTYEQYF. CDR3 bases: TGTGCCATCAGCCCTCTAATCACAGGGGCCTCAACCTACGAGCAGTACTTC.

This clonotype was observed a single time. The chain couples TRBV12-3 or TRBV12-4 to TRBJ2-1, with 10 bases identical to TRBD2. This CDR3 has 15 amino acids. The V gene end was trimmed by 2 bases and the J gene end by 5 bases; junction bases not matched to a gene: 3. The CDR3 nucleotides read TGTGCCAGCAGTTTACGGACTAGCGGCCACAATGAGCAGTTCTTC. This translates into CASSLRTSGHNEQFF.